In its sample, the clone carrying this T cell receptor beta chain was seen a few times. The data were obtained in a study of blood T cell repertoires in COVID-19. Study context: From the United States, Italy and Spain came samples of acute and convalescent COVID-19. T cells, B-cell-depleted T cells, or PBMCs supplied cDNA or gDNA.

Trimming took 11 bases from V and 0 from J, leaving 14 bases between them. Germline lookup yields CDR1 MDHEN and CDR2 SYDVKM. The CDR3 length is 14 residues. Authors' processing steps: Estimated nucleated cell counts came from reference gene primer amplification. The protocol was immunoSEQ multiplex PCR, while the TCRdb copy is restricted to in-frame clones and leaves out a portion. The DNA gave D and trimming, while V, J and clone size come from that table. The sample has roughly 120,000 clones, 90% seen once. This chain uses TRBV28 with TRBJ1-5; no clear D. The clonotype comes from a human donor with active COVID-19. The donor label of this sample is uncertain. Sequenced sample: peripheral blood. The CDR3 is CAARSEYSNQPQHF. The CDR3 coding sequence is TGTGCCGCTCGGTCGGAGTATAGCAATCAGCCCCAGCATTTT.